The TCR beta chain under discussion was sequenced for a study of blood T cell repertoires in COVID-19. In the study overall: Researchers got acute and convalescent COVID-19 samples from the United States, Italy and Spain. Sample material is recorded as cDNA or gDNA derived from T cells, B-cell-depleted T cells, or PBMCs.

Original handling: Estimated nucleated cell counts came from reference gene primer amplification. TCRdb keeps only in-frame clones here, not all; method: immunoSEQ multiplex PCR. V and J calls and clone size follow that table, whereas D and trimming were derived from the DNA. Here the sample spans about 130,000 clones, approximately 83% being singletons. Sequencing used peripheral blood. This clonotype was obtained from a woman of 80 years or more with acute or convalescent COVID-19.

CDR3 residues: CASSTTGSTDTQYF. Here the CDR3 DNA reads TGTGCCAGCAGCACGACGGGGAGCACAGATACGCAGTATTTT. The V gene is TRBV27, the J gene TRBJ2-3, with TRBD2 as a possible D gene (5 bases). V was shortened by 6 bases and J by 0 bases, with 10 bases between the two germline ends. The CDR3 is 14 residues long. CDR1 and CDR2 from the germline V gene are MNHEY and SMNVEV (reference sequence).